The rows below give T cell receptor beta chains drawn from one sample of a study of blood T cell repertoires in COVID-19. TCRdb's copy holds only in-frame clones and misses some; the assay was immunoSEQ multiplex PCR. The sample records a few hundred thousand clones, 65% to 85% being singletons. The sample taken for sequencing was peripheral blood. These receptors were collected from a woman of 80 years or more with acute or convalescent COVID-19. Both conserved end residues are part of each CDR3. A D gene is named only where the DNA matches it firmly. Not every row has a clone size; where given, it reads once, few, many or a size class.

TRBJ2-7 | TRBD2 | . | TRBV15 | CATSRHAWTSGRNEQYF | TGTGCCACCAGCAGACATGCCTGGACTAGCGGGAGAAACGAGCAGTACTTC
TRBJ2-7 | . | . | TRBV5-5 | CASSLALGDGYEQYF | TGTGCCAGCAGCTTGGCCTTAGGGGATGGATACGAGCAGTACTTC
TRBJ2-1 | TRBD2 | . | TRBV19 | CASSPGGAGLHEQFF | TGTGCCAGTAGTCCGGGAGGGGCAGGTCTCCATGAGCAGTTCTTC
TRBJ1-5 | . | . | TRBV15 | CATSSTSNQPQHF | TGTGCCACCAGCAGCACAAGTAATCAGCCCCAGCATTTT
TRBJ1-1 | TRBD1 | . | TRBV25-1 | CASSSDRGNTEAFF | TGTGCCAGTAGCTCTGACAGGGGGAACACTGAAGCTTTCTTT
TRBJ2-5 | TRBD2 | . | TRBV28 | CASSFAGGETQYF | TGTGCCAGCAGTTTTGCGGGAGGGGAGACCCAGTACTTC
TRBJ1-3 | . | . | TRBV30 | CAWSPGFSGNTIYF | TGTGCCTGGAGTCCAGGATTCTCTGGAAACACCATATATTTT
TRBJ2-1 | TRBD2 | . | TRBV14 | CASSQERPAGVGDEQFF | TGTGCCAGCAGCCAAGAAAGGCCAGCGGGAGTTGGGGATGAGCAGTTCTTC
TRBJ2-1 | TRBD2 | once | TRBV2 | CASSLAGGHSEQFF | TGTGCCAGCAGCCTAGCGGGGGGCCACTCAGAGCAGTTCTTC
TRBJ1-2 | . | . | TRBV21-1 | CASSKGRSPANYGYTF | TGTGCCAGCAGCAAAGGGAGGAGTCCAGCTAACTATGGCTACACCTTC
TRBJ2-3 | TRBD2 | . | TRBV2 | CASTRSGRSLVGGTDTQYF | TGTGCCAGCACCCGAAGCGGGAGATCGTTGGTGGGAGGCACAGATACGCAGTATTTT
TRBJ1-1 | . | once | TRBV5-1 | CATRIGGNTEAFF | TGCGCCACCAGAATCGGGGGGAACACTGAAGCTTTCTTT
TRBJ2-7 | . | . | TRBV5-1 | CASSLRPGEQYF | TGCGCCAGCAGCTTAAGGCCGGGTGAGCAGTACTTC
TRBJ2-3 | . | . | TRBV11-3 | CASSLVTSTDTQYF | TGTGCCAGCAGCTTAGTTACTAGCACAGATACGCAGTATTTT
TRBJ2-3 | TRBD2 | . | TRBV5-4 | CASSSPTSGVSTDTQYF | TGTGCCAGCAGCTCGCCGACTAGCGGGGTTAGCACAGATACGCAGTATTTT